This TCR beta chain was sequenced for a study of blood T cells in healthy people across ages (dated by TCRdb to the mid-2010s). In the study overall: In model experiments, template switching captured roughly one uniquely barcoded TCR beta cDNA molecule for every two T cells. Using the same blood draw, the study looked at two additional independent replicas of 1 million unique cDNA reads for two donors, one aged 18 to 30 and the other aged 80 or older. The donors were split into four age groups: young (average 16 years), middle-aged (over 35), aged (more than 60) and long-lived (under 85). The study measured age-related changes in TCR beta repertoire diversity using deep sequencing normalized with unique cDNA molecular identifiers. To avoid experimental bias, donors of different ages were spread randomly across the sequencing lanes.

The donors were 40 or so Caucasian individuals from Russia, aged 6 to 90 years, who were systemically healthy. Approximately 10 milliliters of peripheral blood were collected from each donor into EDTA-treated Vacutainer tubes. Ficoll-Paque density-gradient centrifugation was used to isolate PBMCs, with at least 6 million obtained per sample. Total RNA was extracted from PBMCs with Trizol reagent, with at least 5.5 micrograms obtained per sample. Naive CD45RAhigh/CD27high T cell percentages were measured by flow cytometry on a PBMC aliquot from every donor. Details on this clonotype: The antigen it recognizes is unknown. The sample holds no much larger clone one base away, and base qualities are not on file.

Overall study outcomes, separate from this receptor: The CMV infection status of donors was not known, potentially confounding age-related changes in expanded clonotypes. There was a strong correlation between observed TCR beta diversity and the percentage of naive T cells measured by flow cytometry. Compared with the aged group, the long-lived group had more naive CD4+ T cells, fewer expanded clones and increased TCR diversity, suggesting age selection. As age increased, observed TCR beta diversity per million T cells dropped in a roughly linear way, and a significant reduction was already evident by age 40. Estimates of total diversity based on one million sequenced T cells were considered lower bounds and underestimates. Because profiling used bulk unsorted PBMCs, naive and antigen-experienced compartments could not be compared conclusively.

The library was generated by 5' RACE. Instrument used: Illumina HiSeq 2500. A second PCR of about 6 to 12 cycles was run with a J-beta primer mix and a sample-barcoded 5' primer. Each TCR beta cDNA molecule received a unique molecular identifier from a template-switch 5' adaptor carrying 12 random nucleotides. Each sample yielded at least 3 million CDR3-containing paired-end reads. All of the RNA was converted into first-strand cDNA using the Mint cDNA synthesis kit, with a TRBC-specific oligonucleotide serving as the primer. All cDNA was treated with uracil-DNA glycosylase and then went through a first 18-cycle PCR with the universal primers M1SS and BC2_uni_R. From the authors' description of their analysis: Each sample was normalized by randomly selecting 1 million high-quality reads, each carrying a distinct molecular identifier. Instead of being binned into consensus sequences, reads that shared molecular identifiers were thrown out. CDR3 identification, clonotype clustering and error correction used MiTCR with a Q25 quality threshold and the strictest error-elimination algorithm. A nonparametric unseen species model using Euler transformation provided a lower-bound estimate of total TCR beta diversity. TCRdb passed the public sequencing reads through fastp at Q25 and MiXCR, retaining productive beta sequences. Every CDR3 protein is listed once, alongside the most common genes and DNA of its rows. These V and J calls derive from TCRdb rather than the authors' analysis. The sample data list 1.5 million to 2 million distinct CDR3 sequences, and roughly 28% of these were observed just once. 7.7% of the sample comes from the top ten.

The germline ends are 20 bases apart after V is trimmed by 11 bases and J by 3 bases. Counted from cysteine to phenylalanine, this CDR3 has 14 amino acids. The entry retains the CDR3 DNA only, 42 bases that are in frame from base 1. From a lookup of the germline V gene, CDR1 and CDR2 are MRHNA and SNTAGT. This receptor was taken from a woman under 40 in good health. The V and J genes are TRBV6-4 and TRBJ2-7; possibly the D gene is TRBD2, per 5 matching bases. Sequenced sample: blood. The CDR3 protein sequence reads: CAATPEGGRYEQYF. At the DNA level, the sequence is TGTGCCGCCACACCCGAGGGCGGGCGCTACGAGCAGTACTTC.